The 4 T cell receptor beta chains below were found in one sample sequenced in a study of control samples from healthy donors and cancer patients. Here immunoSEQ multiplex PCR was the method, and the copy in TCRdb shows in-frame clones only, minus some. The data contain 130,000 or so clones, more than 75% of them seen just once; the ten biggest clones take up around 9%. Sequenced sample: blood. The receptors originated from a man aged 40-55 years in good health.

The chain is built from TRBV5-1 and TRBJ2-5; 8 bases agree with TRBD1. The CDR3 totals 15 residues. The ends lost 4 bases at V and 1 base at J; junction bases unmatched: 6. Germline CDR1 and CDR2: SGHRS and YFSETQ. DNA of the CDR3: TGCGCCAGCAGCCGCCAGGGGGCTTCCCAAGAGACCCAGTACTTC. This sequence encodes CASSRQGASQETQYF.

This chain connects TRBV5-1 to TRBJ1-4, with a tentative D call TRBD1 (5 bases). Trimming cost V 1 base and J 8 bases, with 9 bases left between them. This CDR3 has 13 amino acids. Germline CDR1 and CDR2: SGHRS and YFSETQ. The CDR3 nucleotides are TGCGCCAGCAGCTTGACAGGATCCGAAAAACTGTTTTTT. Encoded protein: CASSLTGSEKLFF.

This clone was counted only a few times. The chain joins TRBV11-2 to TRBJ2-3; D might be TRBD1 (7 bases). V dropped 5 bases and J dropped 8 bases, with 17 bases sitting between them. This CDR3 is 14 amino acids long. Germline V gives CDR1 SGHAT, CDR2 FQNNGV. CDR3 DNA: TGTGCCAGCAGCCTCAGGGGGGTCAGGGGTACGCAGTATTTT. Translating gives CASSLRGVRGTQYF.

CDR3 sequence reads: CASSPGTGAYNEQFF. The CDR3 DNA sequence: TGTGCCAGCAGCCCCGGGACAGGGGCCTACAATGAGCAGTTCTTC. The genes are TRBV5-5 and TRBJ2-1; 10 positions agree with TRBD1. The CDR3 totals 15 residues. Trimming took 4 bases from V and 2 from J; bases not matched to a gene: 3. The V gene's germline CDR1 is SGHKS and CDR2 YYEKEE (reference sequence).